This T cell receptor beta chain was identified during a study of T cells after yellow fever vaccination. Overall study: SMART-Seq v4 Ultra Low Input prepared libraries from low-cell fractions. General study findings and limits: Reappearance after the booster was observed for most primary-vaccination clones (about 95% CD4, about 86% CD8). Although most clonotypes did not, a small share appeared in both CD4 and CD8 compartments.

Germline-derived CDR1 and CDR2 are MDHEN and SYDVKM. V lost 3 bases and J 2 bases, leaving 11 bases between the germline ends. The CDR3 is 14 amino acids. TCRdb redid the calling of the 5' RACE reads with MiXCR, one entry per CDR3 protein. The sample yields approximately 550,000 distinct CDR3 sequences, under 25% seen once. Comment on this clonotype: Its matching antigen is unknown.

The source material was PBMCs, sampled 15 days after the yellow fever booster vaccination. The chain combines TRBV28 with TRBJ2-7; D is possibly TRBD2 (6 bases). The TCR sequence derives from a man aged 30 to 39 who received the YFV17D yellow fever vaccine. CDR3 nucleotides: TGTGCCAGCAGTTTGGGAGGAATAACCTACGAGCAGTACTTC. Its translation is CASSLGGITYEQYF.